The clone carrying this T cell receptor (beta chain) was recorded a few times. Its antigen remains unidentified. With around 500 ng total RNA as template and a constant-region primer, TCR beta cDNA was made. Slightly modified ARM-PCR, run as three nested multiplex PCR rounds, produced the TCR beta libraries. TRBV1-TRBV30 forward primers paired with a C-beta reverse primer drove the first two PCR rounds, around 10 cycles each. TCRdb processed the multiplex PCR reads anew with MiXCR; each CDR3 protein has one entry. The table records approximately 330,000 distinct CDR3 sequences, about 61% of them present only once. The researchers obtained blood RNA from unsorted whole blood and also extracted germline DNA. The data originate from a study of tumor-infiltrating lymphocytes in primary liver carcinoma. The V end lost 6 bases, the J end lost 6 bases, and 12 bases lay between the germline ends. The CDR3 is 12 residues long. CDR1 LGHNA and CDR2 YSLEER come from the germline V gene.

Notes on the study in general: The overlap of tumor-adjacent and tumor-blood pairs was smaller than that of tumor region pairs.

This clonotype was obtained from a man aged 35-49 years with primary liver carcinoma and hepatitis B virus infection. The chain combines TRBV4-3 with TRBJ2-7; no clear D gene. Sample: peripheral blood. CDR3 protein: CASSQTWSEQYF. The DNA of the CDR3 is TGCGCCAGCAGTCAGACGTGGAGCGAGCAGTACTTC.